This entry lists 25 T cell receptor beta chains sequenced from one sample in a study of blood T cell repertoires in COVID-19. Sequencing used immunoSEQ multiplex PCR; TCRdb keeps in-frame clones, though not all of them. The sample contains a few hundred thousand clones, 84% of which appear only once. The sequenced material came from peripheral blood. All receptors come from a man between 45 and 60 years old with active or convalescent COVID-19.

The chain has TRBV7-9 and TRBJ2-1; 7 positions match TRBD1. Germline V gives CDR1 SEHNR, CDR2 FQNEAQ (reference sequence). The CDR3 sequence is 17 residues long. V gave up 4 bases and J gave up 2 bases; unmatched junction bases: 11. The DNA for the CDR3 is TGTGCCAGCAGCTCCCAGGGGGTGGCGGGTCCCTACAATGAGCAGTTCTTC. Its translation is CASSSQGVAGPYNEQFF.

This clone showed up just once. V and J are TRBV5-1 and TRBJ2-7; 15 nucleotides align to TRBD2. This CDR3 contains 17 residues. CDR1 is SGHRS, CDR2 YFSETQ, per germline. J lost 0 bases, V lost 4 bases, and 5 bases had no gene match. The CDR3 DNA reads TGCGCCAGCAGCAAGGGACTAGCGGGAGGTACCTCCTACGAGCAGTACTTC. Protein: CASSKGLAGGTSYEQYF.

The CDR3 nucleotides read TGCGCCAGCAGCTCCACAGGGCCCGAGACCCAGTACTTC. It translates to CASSSTGPETQYF. V gene TRBV5-1 combines with J gene TRBJ2-5; possibly TRBD1 for D (6 bases). The V gene's germline CDR1 is SGHRS and CDR2 YFSETQ. The CDR3 loop spans 13 amino acids. Trimming pared 3 bases from V and 5 bases from J, leaving 11 bases between.

The rearrangement joins TRBV24-1 to TRBJ2-7, with D maybe TRBD1 (5 bases). The length of the CDR3 is 13 residues. Germline CDR1 and CDR2: KGHDR and SFDVKD. V was trimmed by 6 bases and J by 1 base, leaving 9 bases between them. The CDR3 DNA follows: TGTGCCACCAGTCAAAGGGGTTCCTACGAGCAGTACTTC. Its translation is CATSQRGSYEQYF.

The gene calls are TRBV7-9 and TRBJ1-1; D call uncertain. Trimming shortened V by 6 bases and J by 1 base, and 12 bases separated the two germline ends. There are 14 residues in the CDR3. CDR1 is SEHNR, CDR2 FQNEAQ, per germline (reference sequence). The CDR3 nucleotides read TGTGCCAGCAGTTTCCGGGATCCGAACACTGAAGCTTTCTTT. This encodes CASSFRDPNTEAFF.

In this sample, this clone turned up once. This chain links TRBV4-2 with TRBJ1-2; D is ambiguous. Germline lookup yields CDR1 LGHNA and CDR2 YNFKEQ. The V end was cut by 0 bases, the J end by 4 bases, with 15 bases between. The CDR3 spans 16 residues. The CDR3 sequence: CASSQESPSAGYGYTF. The CDR3 nucleotides read TGTGCCAGCAGCCAAGAATCCCCCAGCGCGGGCTATGGCTACACCTTC.

The chain employs TRBV28 and TRBJ1-1, with 7 bases fitting TRBD1. The trim removed 4 bases at V and 11 bases at J, leaving 10 bases unmatched. This CDR3 region has 13 residues. Germline V CDR1 and CDR2: MDHEN, SYDVKM. The CDR3 protein is CASSSGQSKSAFF. CDR3 nucleotides: TGTGCCAGCAGTTCGGGACAGAGCAAATCGGCTTTCTTT.

The chain joins TRBV5-1 to TRBJ2-5; 9 bases are shared with TRBD2. V gave up 3 bases and J gave up 2 bases; unmatched junction bases: 5. Germline V CDR1 and CDR2: SGHRS, YFSETQ. This CDR3 spans 15 amino acids. CDR3 sequence: CASSSSGGTQETQYF. In DNA form, the CDR3 reads TGCGCCAGCAGCTCGAGCGGGGGGACTCAAGAGACCCAGTACTTC.

The rearrangement joins TRBV7-2 to TRBJ2-3; 7 bases are shared with TRBD1. Germline-derived CDR1 and CDR2 are SGHTA and FQGNSA. The CDR3 consists of 15 residues. V lost 5 bases to trimming and J lost 3 bases; unmatched junction nucleotides: 8. The CDR3 is CASSPPGQSTDTQYF. The CDR3 region has the DNA TGTGCCAGCAGCCCGCCGGGACAGAGTACAGATACGCAGTATTTT. The complete variable domain, with remaining parts taken from reference TRBV7-2 and TRBJ2-3, reads GAGVSQSPSNKVTEKGKDVELRCDPISGHTALYWYRQSLGQGLEFLIYFQGNSAPDKSGLPSDRFSAERTGGSVSTLTIQRTQQEDSAVYLCASSPPGQSTDTQYFGPGTRLTVL.

This clone was detected a few times. The chain is built from TRBV7-8 and TRBJ1-3, with D tentatively TRBD1 (5 bases). Trimming stripped 4 bases from V and 3 bases from J, with 13 bases between. The germline CDR1 and CDR2 sequences are SGHVS and FQNEAQ. CDR3 length: 15 amino acids. CDR3 loop: CASSSQGAGGNTIYF. The CDR3 region has the DNA TGTGCCAGCAGCTCGCAAGGGGCCGGTGGAAACACCATATATTTT. The full variable domain, with the rest looked up from reference TRBV7-8 and TRBJ1-3, is GAGVSQSPRYKVAKRGQDVALRCDPISGHVSLFWYQQALGQGPEFLTYFQNEAQLDKSGLPSDRFFAERPEGSVSTLKIQRTQQEDSAVYLCASSSQGAGGNTIYFGEGSWLTVV.

The genes are TRBV2 and TRBJ2-2, with D uncertain. Germline V gene lookup returns CDR1 SNHLY and CDR2 FYNNEI. V shed 0 bases and J shed 4 bases, with 3 bases lying between them. The CDR3 is 13 residues long. The CDR3 DNA is TGTGCCAGCAGTGAAGCCGGCACCGGGGAGCTGTTTTTT. Amino acid sequence: CASSEAGTGELFF.

The rearrangement joins TRBV9 to TRBJ2-3; 7 bases line up with TRBD2. This CDR3 has 15 amino acids. J was trimmed by 2 bases and V by 0 bases; bases with no gene match: 3. Germline V gene data show CDR1 as SGDLS and CDR2 as YYNGEE. The CDR3, as DNA: TGTGCCAGCAGCGTAGCTAGCGGAAACACAGATACGCAGTATTTT. It encodes CASSVASGNTDTQYF.

This chain joins TRBV11-1 and TRBJ2-7, with TRBD2 matching 9 bases. J gave up 3 bases and V 2 bases, and 5 bases lay outside the gene matches. Germline CDR1 reads SGHAT; CDR2 reads FQDESV (reference sequence). The CDR3 length is 15 residues. The chain's CDR3 is CASSLSLAGDYEQYF. CDR3 DNA sequence: TGTGCCAGCAGCTTATCCTTAGCGGGGGACTACGAGCAGTACTTC. Full variable domain (remainder filled in from reference TRBV11-1 and TRBJ2-7): EAEVAQSPRYKITEKSQAVAFWCDPISGHATLYWYRQILGQGPELLVQFQDESVVDDSQLPKDRFSAERLKGVDSTLKIQPAELGDSAMYLCASSLSLAGDYEQYFGPGTRLTVT.

The chain uses TRBV10-2 and TRBJ2-1; TRBD1 matches at 7 bases. V dropped 4 bases and J dropped 7; count of bases not matched to a gene: 1. The CDR3 totals 12 residues. The germline V gene has CDR1 WSHSY and CDR2 SAAADI. As DNA, the CDR3 is TGCGCCAGCAGTGGACAGGGTAATGAGCAGTTCTTC. Its protein product is CASSGQGNEQFF.

The chain is built from TRBV7-9 and TRBJ2-4; perhaps TRBD1 as D (6 bases). Germline lookup yields CDR1 SEHNR and CDR2 FQNEAQ (reference sequence). This CDR3 comprises 15 residues. The V gene lost 4 bases and the J gene lost 6 bases, with 16 bases spanning the gap. The CDR3 region is CASSSPPGHINIQYF. DNA of the CDR3: TGTGCCAGCAGCTCGCCGCCGGGACACATAAACATTCAGTACTTC.

This sequence joins TRBV6-5 and TRBJ2-2, with D possibly TRBD1 on 6 matching bases. This CDR3 has 14 residues. V lost 7 bases and J lost 4, with 13 bases in between. In germline, CDR1 is MNHEY, CDR2 SVGAGI. The CDR3 loop is CASMLDSFTGELFF. CDR3 sequence (DNA): TGTGCCAGCATGCTGGACAGCTTCACCGGGGAGCTGTTTTTT.

This chain connects TRBV3-1 (or the pseudogene TRBV3-2) to TRBJ1-1, with D perhaps matching TRBD1 (6 bases). Germline V lookup: CDR1 LGHDT, CDR2 YNNKEL (reference sequence). This CDR3 spans 13 amino acids. Trimming removed 3 bases from V and 7 bases from J, with 12 bases in between. The CDR3 here is CASSQLQGFEAFF. The CDR3, as DNA: TGTGCCAGCAGCCAGTTACAGGGCTTTGAAGCTTTCTTT.

This chain joins TRBV12-3 or TRBV12-4 and TRBJ1-4; D remains ambiguous. V was shortened by 6 bases and J by 6 bases, with 5 bases between the two germline ends. The CDR3 runs to 11 residues. CDR3 protein: CASRSYEKLFF. The CDR3 DNA sequence: TGTGCCAGCAGATCGTATGAAAAACTGTTTTTT.

The chain joins TRBV7-2 to TRBJ1-4; 10 nucleotides align to TRBD1. Germline lookup yields CDR1 SGHTA and CDR2 FQGNSA. J lost 7 bases, V lost 1 base, and 3 bases had no gene match. CDR3 size: 15 residues. For the CDR3, the DNA is TGTGCCAGCAGCTTAGGAAGGACAGGGGGTGAAAAACTGTTTTTT. The encoded protein is CASSLGRTGGEKLFF.

The chain links TRBV18 to TRBJ2-1, with 7 bases that match TRBD2. The germline gives CDR1 KGHSH, CDR2 LQKENI. Trimming cost V 2 bases and J 2 bases; bases outside gene matches: 6. The CDR3 totals 16 residues. As DNA, the CDR3 is TGTGCCAGCTCACCAAGTGTGGGGGGGGCCTACAATGAGCAGTTCTTC. This encodes CASSPSVGGAYNEQFF.

The chain links TRBV7-2 to TRBJ2-3; TRBD2 aligns across 7 bases. V was pared by 6 bases and J by 1 base, with 10 bases of the junction left unmatched. This CDR3 comprises 16 residues. In germline, CDR1 is SGHTA, CDR2 FQGNSA. The CDR3: CASSPRTGGGTDTQYF. The DNA of the CDR3 is TGTGCCAGCAGTCCCCGGACGGGAGGTGGCACAGATACGCAGTATTTT.

CDR3 sequence reads: CAWSVLGGYNEQFF. CDR3 nucleotides: TGTGCCTGGAGTGTACTCGGCGGGTACAATGAGCAGTTCTTC. The chain recombines TRBV30 with TRBJ2-1; tentatively, D is TRBD2 (5 bases). The CDR3 spans 14 residues. Trimming left V 0 bases short and J 4 bases short, with 10 bases between. Per the germline V gene, CDR1 is GTSNPN and CDR2 is SVGIG (reference sequence).

The genes are TRBV10-3 and TRBJ2-3; D ambiguous. Germline CDR1 reads ENHRY; CDR2 reads SYGVKD. Trimming cost V 5 bases and J 5 bases, with 8 bases left between them. The CDR3 consists of 12 residues. The DNA for the CDR3 is TGTGCCATCAGTCCTAGTGGAGATACGCAGTATTTT. Protein: CAISPSGDTQYF.

V and J are TRBV18 and TRBJ2-4, with TRBD1 identical over 8 bases. Germline CDR1 reads KGHSH; CDR2 reads LQKENI. The CDR3 consists of 15 residues. Losses at the gene ends were 4 bases for V and 9 bases for J; bases not matched to a gene: 11. The CDR3, as DNA: TGTGCCAGCTCACTCCGACAGGGGAAAGAGGGCATTCAGTACTTC. Its translation is CASSLRQGKEGIQYF. The variable domain in full, completed from reference TRBV18 and TRBJ2-4, reads NAGVMQNPRHLVRRRGQEARLRCSPMKGHSHVYWYRQLPEEGLKFMVYLQKENIIDESGMPKERFSAEFPKEGPSILRIQQVVRGDSAAYFCASSLRQGKEGIQYFGAGTRLSVL.

The rearrangement joins TRBV19 to TRBJ2-5; maybe TRBD1 (6 bases). The CDR3 contains 16 residues. Trimming shortened V by 3 bases and J by 7 bases, and 21 bases separated the two germline ends. Germline loops: CDR1 LNHDA, CDR2 SQIVND (reference sequence). Here the CDR3 DNA reads TGTGCCAGTAGTATCTCAGGGGCGGAGTTCTGGGCGACCCAGTACTTC. Translating gives CASSISGAEFWATQYF. The full variable domain, completed using reference TRBV19 and TRBJ2-5, is DGGITQSPKYLFRKEGQNVTLSCEQNLNHDAMYWYRQDPGQGLRLIYYSQIVNDFQKGDIAEGYSVSREKKESFPLTVTSAQKNPTAFYLCASSISGAEFWATQYFGPGTRLLVL.